These 24 T cell receptor beta chains share one sample of origin, sequenced in a study of T cells after yellow fever vaccination. One entry per CDR3 protein, called by TCRdb with MiXCR from the 5' RACE reads. The sample lists more than 65,000 distinct CDR3 sequences; approximately 5% were seen once. The sample was CD4+ T cells sorted from PBMCs, taken roughly 14 days after the first yellow fever vaccination. These receptors came from a man between 18 and 35 years old who received the YFV17D yellow fever vaccine.

This clonotype was observed at least ten times. This rearrangement joins TRBV12-3 or TRBV12-4 to TRBJ2-3; D unclear. The CDR3 consists of 11 residues. V lost 1 base, J lost 10 bases, and 6 bases lay in between. CDR3 region: CASSLGFSQYF. The CDR3 coding sequence is TGTGCCAGCAGTTTAGGATTTTCGCAGTATTTT.

This clonotype was observed many times. V is TRBV14 and J is TRBJ2-3, with D perhaps matching TRBD1 (6 bases). The CDR3 runs 14 residues. CDR1 is SGHDN, CDR2 FVKESK, per germline. V was cut by 1 base and J by 2 bases, with 7 bases left in between. The CDR3, as DNA: TGTGCCAGCAGCCAAGGGACAGCCACAGATACGCAGTATTTT. Residues: CASSQGTATDTQYF.

This clonotype was recorded at least ten times. J is TRBJ2-7 and V is TRBV7-6; TRBD1 matches at 8 bases. V gave up 1 base and J gave up 3 bases; unmatched junction bases: 5. CDR1 is SGHVS and CDR2 is FNYEAQ in the germline V gene. CDR3 length: 15 amino acids. This chain's CDR3 is CASSLDGTGDYEQYV. As DNA, the CDR3 is TGTGCCAGCAGCTTAGACGGGACAGGAGACTACGAGCAGTACGTC.

The sample holds many counts of this clonotype. The chain combines TRBV12-3 or TRBV12-4 with TRBJ2-1; 8 nucleotides align to TRBD1. Trimming removed 7 bases from V and 6 bases from J; junction bases left unmatched: 8. The CDR3 has 14 amino acids. The CDR3 sequence: CASIRTGTRNEQFF. DNA for the CDR3: TGTGCCAGCATCCGGACAGGGACGCGCAATGAGCAGTTCTTC.

This clonotype has at least ten counts. The chain combines TRBV5-5 with TRBJ2-3; the D gene is possibly TRBD2 (6 bases). Germline values: CDR1 SGHKS, CDR2 YYEKEE (reference sequence). Trimming took 3 bases from V and 4 from J, leaving 18 bases between them. The CDR3 is made up of 16 amino acids. CDR3 in DNA: TGTGCCAGCAGCTGGAGGGGCCTAGCGTGGTCAGATACGCAGTATTTT. Protein: CASSWRGLAWSDTQYF.

This clonotype was detected ten times or more. The chain carries TRBV7-2 and TRBJ2-3; maybe TRBD1 (5 bases). Germline-derived CDR1 and CDR2 are SGHTA and FQGNSA. The CDR3 has 14 residues. V dropped 5 bases and J dropped 1 base, with 10 bases sitting between them. The CDR3 nucleotides read TGTGCCAGCAGCATAGACAGTGGCACAGATACGCAGTATTTT. It yields the protein CASSIDSGTDTQYF.

There are many counts of this clonotype. The V gene is TRBV12-3 or TRBV12-4, the J gene TRBJ2-1; TRBD2 might be the D (5 bases). V dropped 3 bases and J dropped 6 bases, with 9 bases sitting between them. This CDR3 has 13 residues. CDR3 bases: TGTGCCAGCAGTTTTTGGCGGGTCAATGAGCAGTTCTTC. This encodes CASSFWRVNEQFF.

This clonotype came up a few times. The chain joins TRBV18 to TRBJ1-1; D is uncertain. The CDR3 length is 13 residues. Trimming removed 5 bases at V and 0 bases at J, with 7 bases between. CDR1 KGHSH and CDR2 LQKENI come from the germline V gene. As DNA, the CDR3 is TGTGCCAGCTCAGGGGTCCTGAACACTGAAGCTTTCTTT. Protein: CASSGVLNTEAFF.

This clonotype was seen many times. V is TRBV6-1 and J is TRBJ1-3; D unclear. This CDR3 is built from 18 residues. V dropped 2 bases and J dropped 0 bases, with 17 bases sitting between them. Per the germline V gene, CDR1 is MNHNS and CDR2 is SASEGT. The CDR3 region is CASSEYWRKAASGNTIYF. In DNA, the CDR3 is TGTGCCAGCAGTGAATACTGGAGGAAGGCCGCCTCTGGAAACACCATATATTTT.

In its sample, this clonotype was seen many times. The rearrangement joins TRBV5-1 to TRBJ2-5; 14 bases align to TRBD2. Trimming removed 3 bases from V and 5 bases from J; junction bases left unmatched: 9. Germline CDR1 reads SGHRS; CDR2 reads YFSETQ. CDR3 length: 17 residues. For the CDR3, the DNA is TGCGCCAGCAGCTGGACTAGCGGGGGGTCAGGAGGGGAGACCCAGTACTTC. As protein: CASSWTSGGSGGETQYF.

This clonotype was counted many times. V and J are TRBV20-1 and TRBJ2-7; 8 bases line up with TRBD2. V lost 7 bases and J lost 3; bases outside the gene matches: 11. This CDR3 region has 14 residues. The germline CDR1 and CDR2 sequences are DFQATT and SNEGSKA (reference sequence). As DNA, the CDR3 is TGCAGTGTTCTCCGGGAGGGGTTTAACTACGAGCAGTACTTC. Protein: CSVLREGFNYEQYF.

This clonotype has more than one count but fewer than ten. J is TRBJ1-2 and V is TRBV3-1, with 10 bases identical to TRBD1. The V gene end was trimmed by 0 bases and the J gene end by 7 bases; junction bases not matched to a gene: 5. Germline CDR1 LGHDT, CDR2 YNNKEL (reference sequence). This CDR3 is 15 amino acids long. CDR3 protein: CASSQDDRGPSGYTF. CDR3 nucleotide sequence: TGTGCCAGCAGCCAAGACGACAGGGGGCCTTCTGGCTACACCTTC.

This clonotype was seen many times. The genes are TRBV9 and TRBJ2-2; no clear D. In germline, CDR1 is SGDLS, CDR2 YYNGEE. The CDR3 extends over 13 amino acids. Trimming took 3 bases from V and 6 from J, leaving 9 bases between them. The CDR3 DNA is TGTGCCAGCAGCGGTTCTTTCGCCGGGGAGCTGTTTTTT. Protein: CASSGSFAGELFF.

This clonotype was detected many times. V is TRBV6-1 and J is TRBJ1-1, with 7 bases aligning to TRBD1. CDR1 and CDR2 from the germline V gene are MNHNS and SASEGT. With V trimmed by 6 bases and J by 4 bases, 8 bases remained unmatched. This CDR3 has 14 amino acids. CDR3 DNA: TGTGCCAGCAGCCCTTCAGGGGGTAGCACTGAAGCTTTCTTT. It is translated as CASSPSGGSTEAFF.

Concerning this clonotype itself: Just one base apart from a much larger clone, this may be a read error. The J gene is TRBJ1-1, the V gene TRBV2, with a tentative D call TRBD1 (6 bases). CDR3 length: 14 residues. Germline loops: CDR1 SNHLY, CDR2 FYNNEI. V shed 10 bases and J shed 1 base, with 16 bases lying between them. In DNA form, the CDR3 reads TGTGCCATCAGGGTGGAACAGGGGAACACTGAAGCTTTCTTT. This translates into CAIRVEQGNTEAFF.

This clonotype occurred many times. The rearrangement links TRBV9 to TRBJ2-5, with D possibly being TRBD1 (7 bases). The V end was cut by 6 bases, the J end by 1 base, with 13 bases between. Germline V lookup: CDR1 SGDLS, CDR2 YYNGEE. The CDR3 sequence is 14 residues long. The CDR3 nucleotides are TGTGCCAGCAACCAGCAGGGGGGCCAAGAGACCCAGTACTTC. Translating gives CASNQQGGQETQYF.

At least ten counts were recorded for this clonotype. The rearrangement joins TRBV3-1 to TRBJ2-4; D uncertain. The V end lost 3 bases, the J end lost 7 bases, and 7 bases lay between the germline ends. The CDR3 covers 12 residues. Germline V gene lookup returns CDR1 LGHDT and CDR2 YNNKEL (reference sequence). In DNA, the CDR3 is TGTGCCAGCAGCCATTCAGCGAACATTCAGTACTTC. Its translation: CASSHSANIQYF.

This clonotype was seen at least ten times. Here the CDR3 reads CASSPMTAEGYTF. CDR3 nucleotide sequence: TGCGCCAGCAGCCCGATGACAGCAGAAGGCTACACCTTC. The gene calls are TRBV4-1 and TRBJ1-2; D is perhaps TRBD1 (5 bases). The CDR3 extends over 13 amino acids. V gave up 4 bases and J gave up 8 bases, with 14 bases separating them. Germline CDR1 MGHRA, CDR2 YSYEKL.

This clonotype was picked up many times. The V call is TRBV20-1, the J call TRBJ2-5, with 9 positions matching TRBD2. Trimming at V came to 2 bases and at J to 3 bases, leaving 7 bases not matched to a gene. Germline V lookup: CDR1 DFQATT, CDR2 SNEGSKA (reference sequence). CDR3 size: 15 residues. CDR3 region: CSARFSGGSKETQYF. The CDR3 coding sequence is TGCAGTGCTAGATTTAGCGGGGGTTCAAAAGAGACCCAGTACTTC.

This clonotype has at least ten counts. The rearrangement links TRBV5-1 to TRBJ2-3; D unresolved. The germline CDR1 and CDR2 sequences are SGHRS and YFSETQ. CDR3 size: 14 residues. Deletions cut 1 base from V and 0 bases from J, with 6 bases between. The CDR3 protein is CASSLYPSTDTQYF. The CDR3, as DNA: TGCGCCAGCAGCTTGTACCCGAGCACAGATACGCAGTATTTT.

There are many counts of this clonotype. V is TRBV5-1 and J is TRBJ1-1, with 7 bases identical to TRBD1. With 0 bases clipped from V and 4 bases from J, the junction kept 6 bases outside the gene matches. The germline CDR1 and CDR2 sequences are SGHRS and YFSETQ. The CDR3 is made up of 15 amino acids. CDR3 DNA sequence: TGCGCCAGCAGCTTGGTAGGGGAGGGGGCCACTGAAGCTTTCTTT. This gives the protein CASSLVGEGATEAFF.

This clonotype was detected many times. V and J are TRBV5-1 and TRBJ2-3; 8 bases are a match to TRBD1. V gave up 0 bases and J gave up 7 bases; unmatched junction bases: 7. Per the germline V gene, CDR1 is SGHRS and CDR2 is YFSETQ. CDR3 length: 15 amino acids. The CDR3 DNA reads TGCGCCAGCAGCTTGGAACCGACAGGGGAAAATACGCAGTATTTT. Translation: CASSLEPTGENTQYF.

The chain joins TRBV5-4 to TRBJ1-6; 7 nucleotides line up with TRBD1. The CDR3 has 17 amino acids. Per germline, CDR1 SGHNT and CDR2 YYREEE (reference sequence). The ends lost 0 bases at V and 0 bases at J; junction bases unmatched: 3. CDR3 sequence (DNA): TGTGCCAGCAGCTTGGACAGGGGAAGCTCCTATAATTCACCCCTCCACTTT. Protein: CASSLDRGSSYNSPLHF.

This clonotype was seen many times. The rearrangement uses TRBV18 and TRBJ2-5, with D unresolved. CDR1 and CDR2 from the germline V gene are KGHSH and LQKENI. The CDR3 consists of 15 residues. Trimming took off 3 bases at V and 1 base at J, with 12 bases between the two ends. CDR3 region: CASSPFDGAQETQYF. Here the CDR3 DNA reads TGTGCCAGCTCACCCTTCGACGGAGCCCAAGAGACCCAGTACTTC.